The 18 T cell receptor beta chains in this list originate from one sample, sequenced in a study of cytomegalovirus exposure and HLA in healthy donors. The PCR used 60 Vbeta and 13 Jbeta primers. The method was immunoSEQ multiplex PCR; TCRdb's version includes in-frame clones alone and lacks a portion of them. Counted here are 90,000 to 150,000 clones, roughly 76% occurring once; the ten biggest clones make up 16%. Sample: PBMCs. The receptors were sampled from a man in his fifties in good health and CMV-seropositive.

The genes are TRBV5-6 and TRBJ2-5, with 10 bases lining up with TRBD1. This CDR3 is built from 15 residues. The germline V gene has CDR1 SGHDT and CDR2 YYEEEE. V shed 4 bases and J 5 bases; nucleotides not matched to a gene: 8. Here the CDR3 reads CASSPLGTGVETQYF. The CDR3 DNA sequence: TGTGCCAGCAGCCCCCTGGGGACAGGGGTCGAGACCCAGTACTTC.

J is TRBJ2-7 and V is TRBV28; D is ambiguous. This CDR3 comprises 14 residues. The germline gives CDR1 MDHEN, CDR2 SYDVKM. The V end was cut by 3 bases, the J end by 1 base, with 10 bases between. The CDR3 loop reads CASSFFDTSYEQYF. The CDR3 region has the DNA TGTGCCAGCAGTTTTTTTGACACGTCCTACGAGCAGTACTTC.

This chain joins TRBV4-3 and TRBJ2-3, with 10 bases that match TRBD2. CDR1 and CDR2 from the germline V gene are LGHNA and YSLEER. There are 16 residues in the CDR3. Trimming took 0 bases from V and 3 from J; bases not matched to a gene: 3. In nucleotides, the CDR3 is TGCGCCAGCAGCCAAGATCTAGCGGGGGATACAGATACGCAGTATTTT. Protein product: CASSQDLAGDTDTQYF.

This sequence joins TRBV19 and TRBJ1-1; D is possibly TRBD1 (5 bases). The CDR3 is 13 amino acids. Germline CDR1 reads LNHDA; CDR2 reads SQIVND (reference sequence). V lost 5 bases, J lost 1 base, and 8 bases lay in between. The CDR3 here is CASSVTGNTEAFF. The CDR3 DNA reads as TGTGCCAGTAGTGTTACAGGGAACACTGAAGCTTTCTTT.

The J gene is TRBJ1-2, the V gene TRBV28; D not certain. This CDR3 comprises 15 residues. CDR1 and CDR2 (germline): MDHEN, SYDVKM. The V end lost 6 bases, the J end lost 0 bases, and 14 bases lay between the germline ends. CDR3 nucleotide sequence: TGTGCCAGCAGCTCCCCTGGCAAACCTAACTATGGCTACACCTTC. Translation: CASSSPGKPNYGYTF.

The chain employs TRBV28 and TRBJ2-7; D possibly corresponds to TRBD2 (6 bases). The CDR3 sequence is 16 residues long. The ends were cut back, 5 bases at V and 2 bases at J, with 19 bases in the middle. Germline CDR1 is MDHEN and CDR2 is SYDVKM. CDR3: CASSTHRWRVAYEQYF. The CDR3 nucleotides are TGTGCCAGCAGTACCCATAGGTGGAGGGTGGCCTACGAGCAGTACTTC.

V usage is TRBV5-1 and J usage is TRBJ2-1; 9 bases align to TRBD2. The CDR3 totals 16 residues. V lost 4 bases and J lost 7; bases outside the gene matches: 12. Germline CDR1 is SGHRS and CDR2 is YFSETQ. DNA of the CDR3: TGCGCCAGCAGCCTGGTGGGTAGCGGGAGTCTGAATGAGCAGTTCTTC. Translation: CASSLVGSGSLNEQFF.

The CDR3 nucleotides are TGTGCCAGCAGCCCACTAGTAGGCGGGGAGCTGTTTTTT. Translation gives CASSPLVGGELFF. The chain uses TRBV11-2 and TRBJ2-2, with a weak D call TRBD2 (5 bases). Germline V lookup: CDR1 SGHAT, CDR2 FQNNGV. The CDR3 spans 13 residues. V shed 5 bases and J shed 7 bases, with 11 bases lying between them. The full variable domain, in which reference TRBV11-2 and TRBJ2-2 provide the parts outside the CDR3, is EAGVAQSPRYKIIEKRQSVAFWCNPISGHATLYWYQQILGQGPKLLIQFQNNGVVDDSQLPKDRFSAERLKGVDSTLKIQPAKLEDSAVYLCASSPLVGGELFFGEGSRLTVL.

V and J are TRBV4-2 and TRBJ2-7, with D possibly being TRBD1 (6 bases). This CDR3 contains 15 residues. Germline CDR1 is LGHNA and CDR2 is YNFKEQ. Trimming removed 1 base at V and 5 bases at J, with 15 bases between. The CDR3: CASSQGVGGIDEQYF. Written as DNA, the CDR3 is TGTGCCAGCAGCCAAGGTGTAGGGGGTATTGACGAGCAGTACTTC.

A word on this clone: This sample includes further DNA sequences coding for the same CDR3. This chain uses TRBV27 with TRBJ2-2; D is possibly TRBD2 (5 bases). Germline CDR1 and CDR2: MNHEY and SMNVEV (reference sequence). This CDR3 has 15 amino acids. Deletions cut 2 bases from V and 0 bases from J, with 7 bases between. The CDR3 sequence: CASSLAGPNTGELFF. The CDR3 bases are TGTGCCAGCAGTTTAGCGGGTCCGAACACCGGGGAGCTGTTTTTT.

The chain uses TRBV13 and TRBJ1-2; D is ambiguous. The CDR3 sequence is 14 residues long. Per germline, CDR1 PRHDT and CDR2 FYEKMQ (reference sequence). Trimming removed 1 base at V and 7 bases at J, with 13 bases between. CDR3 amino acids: CASSLDEGVVGYTF. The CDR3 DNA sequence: TGTGCCAGCAGCTTAGATGAGGGAGTGGTTGGCTACACCTTC.

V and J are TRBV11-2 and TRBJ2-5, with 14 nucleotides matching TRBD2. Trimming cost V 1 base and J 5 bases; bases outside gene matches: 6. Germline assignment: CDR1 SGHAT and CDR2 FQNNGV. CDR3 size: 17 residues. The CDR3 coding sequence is TGTGCCAGCAGCTTAGGGGGGACTAGCGGGAGCGGGGAGACCCAGTACTTC. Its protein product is CASSLGGTSGSGETQYF.

CDR3 sequence (DNA): TGCGCCAGCAGTGAGTCGAAGGGGTTCACAGATACGCAGTATTTT. This translates into CASSESKGFTDTQYF. The V call is TRBV10-1, the J call TRBJ2-3, with D maybe TRBD1 (5 bases). V lost 0 bases and J 2 bases, leaving 9 bases between the germline ends. CDR3 length equals 15 residues. Germline-derived CDR1 and CDR2 are WNHNN and SYGVQD (reference sequence).

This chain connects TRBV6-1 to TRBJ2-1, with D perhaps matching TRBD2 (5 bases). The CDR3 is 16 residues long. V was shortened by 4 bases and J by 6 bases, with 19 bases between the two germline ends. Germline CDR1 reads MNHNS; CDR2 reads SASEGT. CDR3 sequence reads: CASSGGMRAPGNEQFF. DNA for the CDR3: TGTGCCAGCAGTGGCGGTATGAGGGCACCTGGCAATGAGCAGTTCTTC.

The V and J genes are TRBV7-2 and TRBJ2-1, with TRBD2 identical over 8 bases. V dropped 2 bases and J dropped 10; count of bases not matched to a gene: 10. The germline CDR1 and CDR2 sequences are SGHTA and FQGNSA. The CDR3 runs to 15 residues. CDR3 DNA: TGTGCCAGCAGCTTATGGGGCGGCGGGGGGCAAGAGCAGTTCTTC. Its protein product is CASSLWGGGGQEQFF. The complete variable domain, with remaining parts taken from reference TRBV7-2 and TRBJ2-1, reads GAGVSQSPSNKVTEKGKDVELRCDPISGHTALYWYRQSLGQGLEFLIYFQGNSAPDKSGLPSDRFSAERTGGSVSTLTIQRTQQEDSAVYLCASSLWGGGGQEQFFGPGTRLTVL.

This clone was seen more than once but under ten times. The CDR3 nucleotides read TGTGCCTGGAGTACACAGGGAGGGTATGGCTACACCTTC. Its protein product is CAWSTQGGYGYTF. V usage is TRBV30 and J usage is TRBJ1-2, with TRBD1 as a possible D gene (6 bases). V was clipped by 2 bases and J by 5 bases, with 12 bases between them. Germline values: CDR1 GTSNPN, CDR2 SVGIG (reference sequence). The CDR3 sequence is 13 residues long.

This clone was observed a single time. CDR3 sequence: CVIRGALNTEAFF. The CDR3 DNA reads as TGTGTCATTCGGGGGGCGCTGAACACTGAAGCTTTCTTT. The chain has TRBV6-5 and TRBJ1-1; TRBD1 might be the D (6 bases). Germline V lookup: CDR1 MNHEY, CDR2 SVGAGI. The CDR3 covers 13 residues.

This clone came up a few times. The CDR3 DNA reads TGTGCCAGCAGCCGAAGCGTAGGGACAGGGGAGAACTACACCTTC. Translated: CASSRSVGTGENYTF. The chain has TRBV16 and TRBJ1-2; TRBD1 matches at 10 bases. Germline lookup yields CDR1 KGHSY and CDR2 FQNENV. The CDR3 covers 15 residues. The V gene end was trimmed by 4 bases and the J gene end by 10 bases; junction bases not matched to a gene: 12. Looking up the rest from reference TRBV16 and TRBJ1-2 gives the full variable domain: GEEVAQTPKHLVRGEGQKAKLYCAPIKGHSYVFWYQQVLKNEFKFLISFQNENVFDETGMPKERFSAKCLPNSPCSLEIQATKLEDSAVYFCASSRSVGTGENYTFGSGTRLTVV.